The clone carrying this T cell receptor beta chain was counted once. The length of the CDR3 is 12 residues. V dropped 4 bases and J dropped 4 bases, with 8 bases sitting between them. Germline assignment: CDR1 SGHNT and CDR2 YYREEE (reference sequence). The data originate from a study of cytomegalovirus exposure and HLA in healthy donors. Researchers ran the PCR with 60 Vbeta and 13 Jbeta primers. Profiled with immunoSEQ multiplex PCR; TCRdb holds only in-frame clones, not every one. The sample has about 90,000 clones; 60% to 80% are singletons. The specimen was PBMCs. This chain connects TRBV5-4 to TRBJ1-2; D is possibly TRBD1 (6 bases). The TCR originated in a woman aged 55-75 years in good health and CMV-seropositive. The CDR3 DNA is TGTGCCAGCAGCCGGGACACCTATGGCTACACCTTC. Translated: CASSRDTYGYTF. Looking up the rest from reference TRBV5-4 and TRBJ1-2 gives the full variable domain: ETGVTQSPTHLIKTRGQQVTLRCSSQSGHNTVSWYQQALGQGPQFIFQYYREEENGRGNFPPRFSGLQFPNYSSELNVNALELDDSALYLCASSRDTYGYTFGSGTRLTVV.